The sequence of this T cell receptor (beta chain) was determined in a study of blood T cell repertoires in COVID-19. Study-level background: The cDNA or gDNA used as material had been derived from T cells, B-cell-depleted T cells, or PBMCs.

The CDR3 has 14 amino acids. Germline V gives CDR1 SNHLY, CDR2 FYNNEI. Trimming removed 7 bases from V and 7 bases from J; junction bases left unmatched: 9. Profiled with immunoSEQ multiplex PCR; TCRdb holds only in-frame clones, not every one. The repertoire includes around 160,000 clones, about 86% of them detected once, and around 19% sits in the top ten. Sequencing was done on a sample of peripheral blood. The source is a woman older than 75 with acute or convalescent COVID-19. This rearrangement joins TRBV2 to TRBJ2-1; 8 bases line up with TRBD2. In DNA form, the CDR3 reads TGTGCCAGCACCGGGACTAGGAGTGGGAATGAGCAGTTCTTC. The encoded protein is CASTGTRSGNEQFF.